The 6 T cell receptor beta chains below were found in one sample sequenced in a study of technical replicates of blood from a few donors. Sequencing was performed with immunoSEQ multiplex PCR; in TCRdb, only in-frame clones are kept and a portion is missing. Here the sample spans tens of thousands of clones, about 91% being singletons. Sequencing was carried out using T cells isolated from PBMCs. All receptors derive from a human donor in good health.

This clone occurred once. J is TRBJ2-5 and V is TRBV2, with 13 bases matching TRBD2. The germline V gene has CDR1 SNHLY and CDR2 FYNNEI. V lost 7 bases and J lost 1; bases outside the gene matches: 3. The CDR3 totals 15 residues. The CDR3 region is CASKLAGGIQETQYF. CDR3 nucleotide sequence: TGTGCCAGCAAACTAGCGGGAGGGATCCAAGAGACCCAGTACTTC.

This chain links TRBV7-9 with TRBJ1-2; TRBD1 aligns across 7 bases. V trimming: 2 bases; J trimming: 7 bases; junction bases outside the gene matches: 7. Looked up from germline, CDR1 is SEHNR and CDR2 is FQNEAQ (reference sequence). The CDR3 runs to 14 residues. The CDR3 here is CASSLHEGARGYTF. The DNA of the CDR3 is TGTGCCAGCAGCTTACACGAGGGGGCGCGTGGCTACACCTTC.

The chain has TRBV10-1 and TRBJ1-2; weak D call: TRBD1 (6 bases). Germline V gene data show CDR1 as WNHNN and CDR2 as SYGVQD (reference sequence). V lost 5 bases and J lost 2, with 12 bases in between. The CDR3 is 14 residues long. Here the CDR3 reads CASSKGQGNYGYTF. CDR3 bases: TGCGCCAGCAGTAAGGGACAAGGGAACTATGGCTACACCTTC.

The chain is built from TRBV18 and TRBJ1-1; D is undetermined. The CDR3 has 14 residues. Germline values: CDR1 KGHSH, CDR2 LQKENI. Trimming shortened V by 2 bases and J by 0 bases, and 7 bases separated the two germline ends. CDR3 sequence: CASSPNTMNTEAFF. CDR3 in DNA: TGTGCCAGCTCACCAAACACGATGAACACTGAAGCTTTCTTT.

This rearrangement joins TRBV7-9 to TRBJ2-5; the match to TRBD1 covers 8 bases. The germline CDR1 and CDR2 sequences are SEHNR and FQNEAQ (reference sequence). CDR3 length: 17 amino acids. Trimming cost V 4 bases and J 4 bases; bases outside gene matches: 14. CDR3 coding DNA: TGTGCCAGCAGCTGGGTCAGGGGGCGATTTTCTTCAGAGACCCAGTACTTC. Translation gives CASSWVRGRFSSETQYF.

The chain is built from TRBV9 and TRBJ2-3, with 8 positions matching TRBD2. Germline assignment: CDR1 SGDLS and CDR2 YYNGEE. Trimming at V came to 2 bases and at J to 1 base, leaving 6 bases not matched to a gene. The CDR3 is made up of 16 amino acids. Here the CDR3 reads CASSVGGGPGTDTQYF. The CDR3 nucleotides are TGTGCCAGCAGCGTTGGCGGGGGGCCCGGCACAGATACGCAGTATTTT.